This T cell receptor (beta chain) was obtained from a study of molecular identifiers for immune sequencing clone quantification. V lost 8 bases to trimming and J lost 6 bases, with 14 bases between them. The CDR3 is 13 amino acids. Bulk TCR libraries used previously described methods and listed TCR primers. TCRdb processed the PCR reads anew with MiXCR; each CDR3 protein has one entry. The data hold about half a million distinct CDR3 sequences, with around 25% observed a single time. This clonotype was seen a handful of times. The chain is built from TRBV12-3 or TRBV12-4 and TRBJ1-5; D gene unclear. The TCR sequence derives from a human donor in good health. Some libraries in this study had Jurkat cell RNA spiked in. Source material: naive CD8+ T cells from blood, with Jurkat cell RNA spiked in. Documented subset: FACS-sorted CD8+CD4-CCR7+CD45RA+ naive T cells. CDR3 coding DNA: TGTGCCAGCGCTGGAGGGCTTGGTCAGCCCCAGCATTTT. Translating gives CASAGGLGQPQHF.